This T cell receptor (beta chain) was identified in a study of T cell repertoires in cytomegalovirus infection (dated by TCRdb to between 2018 and 2020). Background on the whole study: Recently identified HLA-C-restricted CMV epitopes, whose presentation resists viral immunomodulation, were targeted by peptide stimulations together with well-studied HLA-B-restricted epitopes. Donor HLA type was relevant to the analysis, because carriage of CMV infection together with the matching HLA type was indicated by public TCR beta signatures.

The run used an Illumina HiSeq 1500. TCRdb ran its own pipeline on the public reads, namely fastp trimming at Q25 and MiXCR clone calling, and kept in-frame beta chains. Rows matching on CDR3 protein sequence are summarized as one entry with the most common DNA and genes. For this sample the table gives roughly 500,000 distinct CDR3 sequences, of which roughly a third were detected only once. Jointly, the top ten make up roughly a sixth of the sample. This specimen's treatment or condition label, interpreted: in vitro stimulation with specific CMV peptide epitopes to enrich CMV-specific T cells. A word on this clonotype: This receptor's antigen is unknown. No base-level quality is on record; no much larger clone is a single base apart.

On the study overall, not on this receptor specifically: Carriers of CMV infection plus the relevant HLA type were discriminated by the cumulative frequency of public TCR beta family members in the study cohort and in an independent 352-donor cohort. In the ex vivo response, HLA-C-restricted CMV-specific TCR beta clonotypes were dominant, and in two of eight donors the single most frequent clonotype came from this HLA-C-restricted group.

V is pruned by 4 bases and J by 2 bases, leaving 8 bases of the junction without a gene match. The CDR3 has 16 amino acids, counting the end cysteine and phenylalanine. Of the read, only the CDR3 DNA is kept; its 48 bases are in frame from base 1. CDR1 and CDR2 are read off the germline V gene (reference sequence) as LNHDA and SQIVND. The chain was built from TRBV19 and TRBJ2-1, with 7 bases in between that match TRBD1. The sequenced sample was cultured PBMCs, obtained from culture after CMV antigen stimulation. This sequence originates from a human donor in good health (CMV status not recorded). Some clones in this sample may be carry-over from other donors' samples. The CDR3 amino acid sequence is: CASSRQGSTPYNEQFF. At the DNA level, the sequence is TGTGCCAGTAGTAGACAGGGATCAACGCCCTACAATGAGCAGTTCTTC.